Sequencing of this TCR beta chain was carried out in a study of spatial heterogeneity in lung cancer. This clonotype has more than one count but fewer than ten. Antigen unknown. Study-wide findings and caveats: It was found that expanded intratumoral alpha and beta TCR counts tracked tumor mutation counts.

Every molecule of TCR cDNA had its own unique molecular identifier. Via MiXCR, TCRdb re-called the 5' RACE reads, giving one row per CDR3 protein. Seen here are about 8,000 distinct CDR3 sequences, roughly 8.8% observed once, and the top ten hold about 9.3%. The V gene lost 2 bases and the J gene lost 8 bases, with 18 bases spanning the gap. Germline CDR1 KGHSH, CDR2 LQKENI. The CDR3 has 15 amino acids. The time point is: sample taken at primary tumor resection. Samples were obtained from more than 70 donors, all untreated early-stage non-small cell lung cancer patients. The sequenced sample was lung tumor tissue, obtained at surgery. The chain joins TRBV18 to TRBJ1-2; D may be TRBD1 (5 bases). This TCR came from a male donor with early-stage non-small cell lung cancer. CDR3 amino acids: CASSPTGQELGGYTF. The CDR3 DNA reads as TGTGCCAGCTCACCAACGGGGCAGGAGCTGGGCGGCTACACCTTC.